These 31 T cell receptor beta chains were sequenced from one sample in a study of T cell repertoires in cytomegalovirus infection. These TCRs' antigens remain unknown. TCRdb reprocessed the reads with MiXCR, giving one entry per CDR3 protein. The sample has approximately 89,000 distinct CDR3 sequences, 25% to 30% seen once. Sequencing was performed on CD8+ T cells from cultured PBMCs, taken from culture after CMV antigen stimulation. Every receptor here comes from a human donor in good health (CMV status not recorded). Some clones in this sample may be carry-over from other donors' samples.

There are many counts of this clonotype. The CDR3 DNA reads as TGCAGTGCTAGAGCCGGGACAGGGGCGCAAGAGACCCAGTACTTC. Translation gives CSARAGTGAQETQYF. This chain connects TRBV20-1 to TRBJ2-5, with 10 bases fitting TRBD1. The CDR3 contains 15 residues. Trimming at V came to 1 base and at J to 2 bases, leaving 4 bases not matched to a gene. Germline values: CDR1 DFQATT, CDR2 SNEGSKA (reference sequence).

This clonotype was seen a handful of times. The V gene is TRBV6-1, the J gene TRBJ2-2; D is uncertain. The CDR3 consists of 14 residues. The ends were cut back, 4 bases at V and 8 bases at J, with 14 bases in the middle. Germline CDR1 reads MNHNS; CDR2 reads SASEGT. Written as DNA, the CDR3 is TGTGCCAGCAGTGCCACCCCAGGTTCGGGGGAGCTGTTTTTT. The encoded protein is CASSATPGSGELFF.

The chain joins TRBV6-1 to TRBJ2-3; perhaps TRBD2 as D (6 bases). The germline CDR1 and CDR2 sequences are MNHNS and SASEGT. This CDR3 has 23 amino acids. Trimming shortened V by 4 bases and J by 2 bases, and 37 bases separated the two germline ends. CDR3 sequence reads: CASSVVSGTYAGSMTRNTDTQYF. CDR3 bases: TGTGCCAGCAGTGTCGTTTCAGGAACCTACGCGGGGTCCATGACAAGAAACACAGATACGCAGTATTTT.

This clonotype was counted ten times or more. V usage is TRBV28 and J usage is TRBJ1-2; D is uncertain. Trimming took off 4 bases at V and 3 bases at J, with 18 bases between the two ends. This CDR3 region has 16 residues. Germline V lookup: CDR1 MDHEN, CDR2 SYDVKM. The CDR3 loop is CASSSPSGVEYYGYTF. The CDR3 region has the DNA TGTGCCAGCAGTTCCCCAAGCGGAGTGGAGTACTATGGCTACACCTTC.

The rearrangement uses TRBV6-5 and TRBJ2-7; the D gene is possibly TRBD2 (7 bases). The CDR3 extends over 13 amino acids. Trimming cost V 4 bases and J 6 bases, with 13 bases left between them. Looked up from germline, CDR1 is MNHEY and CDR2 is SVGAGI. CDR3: CASSLGGAGEQYF. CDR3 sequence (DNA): TGTGCCAGCAGTTTGGGGGGGGCAGGCGAGCAGTACTTC.

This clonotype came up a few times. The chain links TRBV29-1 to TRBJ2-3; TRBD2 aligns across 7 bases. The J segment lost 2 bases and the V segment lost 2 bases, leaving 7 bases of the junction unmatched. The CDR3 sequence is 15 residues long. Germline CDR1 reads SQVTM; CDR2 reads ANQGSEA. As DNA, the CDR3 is TGCAGCGTTGAACGGGGGGACTCGTTCACAGATACGCAGTATTTT. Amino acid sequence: CSVERGDSFTDTQYF.

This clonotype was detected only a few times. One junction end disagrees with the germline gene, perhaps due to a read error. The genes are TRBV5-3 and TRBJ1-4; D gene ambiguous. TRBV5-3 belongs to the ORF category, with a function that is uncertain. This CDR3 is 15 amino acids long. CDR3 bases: TGTGCCAGCAGCTTGTCCCCGGCAGCTAATGAAAAACTGTTTTTT. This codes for CASSLSPAANEKLFF.

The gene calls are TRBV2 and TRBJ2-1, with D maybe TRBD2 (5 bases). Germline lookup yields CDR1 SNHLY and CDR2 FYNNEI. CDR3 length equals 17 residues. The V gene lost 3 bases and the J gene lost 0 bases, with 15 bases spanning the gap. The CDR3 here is CASSEFVRALSYNEQFF. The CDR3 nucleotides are TGTGCCAGCAGTGAGTTTGTGCGGGCGCTCTCCTACAATGAGCAGTTCTTC.

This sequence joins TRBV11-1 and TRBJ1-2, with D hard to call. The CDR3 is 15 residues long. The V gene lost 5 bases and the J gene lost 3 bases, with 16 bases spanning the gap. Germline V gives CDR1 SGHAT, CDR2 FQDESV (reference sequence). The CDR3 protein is CASSDPTRIYYGYTF. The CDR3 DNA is TGTGCCAGCAGCGACCCGACAAGAATATACTATGGCTACACCTTC.

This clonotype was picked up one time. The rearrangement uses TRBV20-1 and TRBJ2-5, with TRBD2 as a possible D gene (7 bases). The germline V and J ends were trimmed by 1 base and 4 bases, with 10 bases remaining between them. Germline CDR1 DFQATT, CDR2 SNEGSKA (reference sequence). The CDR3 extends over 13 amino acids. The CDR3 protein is CSARGGGLETQYF. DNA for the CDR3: TGCAGTGCTAGAGGGGGGGGCCTAGAGACCCAGTACTTC.

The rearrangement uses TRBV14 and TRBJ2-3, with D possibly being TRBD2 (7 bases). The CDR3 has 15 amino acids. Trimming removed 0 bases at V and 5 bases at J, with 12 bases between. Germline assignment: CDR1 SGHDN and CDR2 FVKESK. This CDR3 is CASSQDGGPEDTQYF. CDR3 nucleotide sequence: TGTGCCAGCAGCCAAGACGGGGGGCCCGAAGATACGCAGTATTTT.

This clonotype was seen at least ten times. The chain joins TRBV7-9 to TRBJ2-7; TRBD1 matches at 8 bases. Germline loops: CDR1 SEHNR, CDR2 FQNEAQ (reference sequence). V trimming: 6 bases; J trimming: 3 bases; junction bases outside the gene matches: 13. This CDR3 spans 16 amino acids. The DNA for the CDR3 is TGTGCCAGCAGGCCTGCCACCGGGACAGGATTCTACGAGCAGTACTTC. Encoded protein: CASRPATGTGFYEQYF.

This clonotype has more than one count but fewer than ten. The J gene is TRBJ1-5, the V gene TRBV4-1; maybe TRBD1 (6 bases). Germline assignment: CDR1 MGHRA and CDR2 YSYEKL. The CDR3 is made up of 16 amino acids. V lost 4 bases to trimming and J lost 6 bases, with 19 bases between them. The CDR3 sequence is CASSLLLGRGGQPQHF. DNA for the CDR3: TGCGCCAGCAGCCTACTATTAGGCAGGGGAGGTCAGCCCCAGCATTTT.

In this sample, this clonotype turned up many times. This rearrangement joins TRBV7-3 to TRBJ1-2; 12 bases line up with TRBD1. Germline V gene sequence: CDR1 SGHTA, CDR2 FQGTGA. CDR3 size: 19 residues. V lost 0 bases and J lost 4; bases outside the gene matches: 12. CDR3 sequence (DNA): TGTGCCAGCAGCTTAACATCCCCCTGGGACAGGGGGCTTGGCTATGGCTACACCTTC. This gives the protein CASSLTSPWDRGLGYGYTF.

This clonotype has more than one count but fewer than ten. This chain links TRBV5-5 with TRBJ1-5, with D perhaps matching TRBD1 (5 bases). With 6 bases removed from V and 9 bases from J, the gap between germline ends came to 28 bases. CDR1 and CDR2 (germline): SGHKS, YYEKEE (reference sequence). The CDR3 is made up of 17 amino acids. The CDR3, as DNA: TGTGCCAGCACCATTGGTGGGGCCTTGCCCGAAAATGGGCCCCAGCATTTT. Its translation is CASTIGGALPENGPQHF.

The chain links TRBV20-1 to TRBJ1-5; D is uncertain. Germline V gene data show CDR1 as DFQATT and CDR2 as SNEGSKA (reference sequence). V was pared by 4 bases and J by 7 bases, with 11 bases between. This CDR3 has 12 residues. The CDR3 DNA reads TGCAGTGCTAATACAGCAAACCAGCCCCAGCATTTT. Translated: CSANTANQPQHF.

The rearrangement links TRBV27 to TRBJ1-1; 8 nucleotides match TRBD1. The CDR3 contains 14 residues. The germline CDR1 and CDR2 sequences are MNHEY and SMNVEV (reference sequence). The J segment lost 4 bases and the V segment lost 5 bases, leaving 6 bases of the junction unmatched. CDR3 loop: CASSIDRGSTEAFF. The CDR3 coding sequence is TGTGCCAGCAGTATCGACAGGGGTAGCACTGAAGCTTTCTTT.

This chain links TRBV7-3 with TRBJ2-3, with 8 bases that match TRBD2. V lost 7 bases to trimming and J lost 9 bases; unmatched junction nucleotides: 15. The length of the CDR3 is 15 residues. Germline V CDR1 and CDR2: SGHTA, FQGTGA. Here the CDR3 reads CASTQTGGAGETQYF. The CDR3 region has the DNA TGTGCCAGCACCCAAACGGGGGGGGCGGGAGAGACGCAGTATTTT.

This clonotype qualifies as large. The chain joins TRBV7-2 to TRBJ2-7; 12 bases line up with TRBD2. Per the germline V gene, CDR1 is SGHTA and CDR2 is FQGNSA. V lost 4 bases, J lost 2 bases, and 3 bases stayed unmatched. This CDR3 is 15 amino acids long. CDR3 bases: TGTGCCAGCAGCTACGGACTAGCGGGGACCTACGAGCAGTACTTC. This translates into CASSYGLAGTYEQYF.

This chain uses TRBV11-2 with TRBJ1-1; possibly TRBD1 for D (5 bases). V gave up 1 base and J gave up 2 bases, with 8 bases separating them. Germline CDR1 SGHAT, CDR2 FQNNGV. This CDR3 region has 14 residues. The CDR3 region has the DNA TGTGCCAGCAGCTTAGCAGGGAGCAACACTGAAGCTTTCTTT. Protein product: CASSLAGSNTEAFF.

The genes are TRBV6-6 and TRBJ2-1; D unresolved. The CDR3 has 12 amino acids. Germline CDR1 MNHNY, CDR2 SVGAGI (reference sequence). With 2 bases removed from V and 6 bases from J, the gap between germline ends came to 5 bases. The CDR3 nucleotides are TGTGCCAGCAGTTACAATAGCAATGAGCAGTTCTTC. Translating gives CASSYNSNEQFF.

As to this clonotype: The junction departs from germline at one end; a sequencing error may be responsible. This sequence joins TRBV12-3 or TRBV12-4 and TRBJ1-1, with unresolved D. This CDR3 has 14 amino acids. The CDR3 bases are TGTGCCACCAGTTTAGAGTCTGTGAACACTGAAGCTTTCTTT. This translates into CATSLESVNTEAFF.

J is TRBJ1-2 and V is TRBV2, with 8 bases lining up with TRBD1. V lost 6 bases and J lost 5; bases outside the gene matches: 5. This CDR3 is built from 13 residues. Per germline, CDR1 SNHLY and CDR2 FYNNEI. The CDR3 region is CASRGTGLYGYTF. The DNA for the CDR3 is TGTGCCAGCAGGGGGACAGGACTTTATGGCTACACCTTC. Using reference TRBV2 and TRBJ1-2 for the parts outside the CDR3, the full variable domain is EPEVTQTPSHQVTQMGQEVILRCVPISNHLYFYWYRQILGQKVEFLVSFYNNEISEKSEIFDDQFSVERPDGSNFTLKIRSTKLEDSAMYFCASRGTGLYGYTFGSGTRLTVV.

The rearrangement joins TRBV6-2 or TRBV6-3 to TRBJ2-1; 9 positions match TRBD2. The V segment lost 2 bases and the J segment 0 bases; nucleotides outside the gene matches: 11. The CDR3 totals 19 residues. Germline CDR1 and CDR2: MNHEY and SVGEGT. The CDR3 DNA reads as TGTGCCAGCAGTTACCTAAAAACTAGCGGGTTTACCTCCTACAATGAGCAGTTCTTC. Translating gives CASSYLKTSGFTSYNEQFF.

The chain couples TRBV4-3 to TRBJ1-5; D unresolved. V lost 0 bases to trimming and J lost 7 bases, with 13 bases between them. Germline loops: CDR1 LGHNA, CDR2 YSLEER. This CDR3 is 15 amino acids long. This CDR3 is CASSQEEILDQPQHF. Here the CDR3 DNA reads TGCGCCAGCAGCCAAGAGGAGATTTTGGACCAGCCCCAGCATTTT.

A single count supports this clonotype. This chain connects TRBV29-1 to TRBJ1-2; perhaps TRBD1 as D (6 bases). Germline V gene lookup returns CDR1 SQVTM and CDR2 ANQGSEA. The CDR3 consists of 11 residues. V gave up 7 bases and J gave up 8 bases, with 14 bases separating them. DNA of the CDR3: TGCAGCGCCACCCCAGGGGACGGCTACACCTTC. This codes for CSATPGDGYTF.

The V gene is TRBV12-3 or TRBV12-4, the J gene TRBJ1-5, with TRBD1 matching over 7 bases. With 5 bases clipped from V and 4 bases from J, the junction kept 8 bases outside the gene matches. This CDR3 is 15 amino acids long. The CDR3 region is CASSVTGARNQPQHF. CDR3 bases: TGTGCCAGCAGTGTCACAGGGGCGCGAAATCAGCCCCAGCATTTT.

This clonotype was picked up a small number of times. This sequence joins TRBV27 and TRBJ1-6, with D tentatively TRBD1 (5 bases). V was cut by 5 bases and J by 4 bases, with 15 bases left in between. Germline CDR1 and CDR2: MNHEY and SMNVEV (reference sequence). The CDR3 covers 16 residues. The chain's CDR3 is CASSDLTVRYNSPLHF. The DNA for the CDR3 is TGTGCCAGCAGTGACCTGACAGTCCGTTATAATTCACCCCTCCACTTT.

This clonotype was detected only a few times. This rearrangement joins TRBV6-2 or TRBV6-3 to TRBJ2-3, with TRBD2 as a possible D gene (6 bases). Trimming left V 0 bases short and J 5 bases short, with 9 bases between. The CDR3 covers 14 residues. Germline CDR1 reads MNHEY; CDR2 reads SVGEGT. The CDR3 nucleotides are TGTGCCAGCAGTTACTCGTGGCGGGAAGATACGCAGTATTTT. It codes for CASSYSWREDTQYF.

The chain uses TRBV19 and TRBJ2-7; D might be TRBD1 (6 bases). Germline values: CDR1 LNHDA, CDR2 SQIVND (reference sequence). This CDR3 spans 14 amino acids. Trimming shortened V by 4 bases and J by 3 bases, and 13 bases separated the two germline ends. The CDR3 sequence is CASSTGTRGYEQYF. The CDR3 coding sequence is TGTGCCAGTAGTACCGGGACACGAGGCTACGAGCAGTACTTC.

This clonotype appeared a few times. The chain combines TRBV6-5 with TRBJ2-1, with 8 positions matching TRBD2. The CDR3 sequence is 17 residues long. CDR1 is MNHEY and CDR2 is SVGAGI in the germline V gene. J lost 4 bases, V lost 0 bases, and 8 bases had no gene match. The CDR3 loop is CASSYSWTSPIYNEQFF. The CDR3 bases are TGTGCCAGCAGTTACTCGTGGACTAGCCCCATATACAATGAGCAGTTCTTC.